One and the same sample provided the 15 T cell receptor beta chains below, sequenced in a study of T cell responses to AZD1222 COVID-19 vaccine. Some clones are missing from TCRdb's copy, which holds only in-frame ones; the method was immunoSEQ multiplex PCR. The table has 150,000 to 200,000 clones, approximately 90% seen once. The specimen was peripheral blood, collected 28 days after the second AZD1222 dose. The receptors originated from an adult who received the AZD1222 COVID-19 vaccine.

This chain uses TRBV5-1 with TRBJ1-5, with D maybe TRBD1 (5 bases). CDR1 SGHRS and CDR2 YFSETQ come from the germline V gene. The CDR3 runs to 15 residues. With 4 bases removed from V and 7 bases from J, the gap between germline ends came to 18 bases. The chain's CDR3 is CASSRTGTEGQPQHF. In DNA, the CDR3 is TGCGCCAGCAGCCGGACGGGGACGGAGGGACAGCCCCAGCATTTT.

The chain is built from TRBV19 and TRBJ2-1; a weak D match, TRBD2 (6 bases). The ends were cut back, 8 bases at V and 7 bases at J, with 18 bases in the middle. Per the germline V gene, CDR1 is LNHDA and CDR2 is SQIVND (reference sequence). The CDR3 spans 14 residues. In DNA, the CDR3 is TGTGCCAGTGGGGTATTGACTAGAAGTAATGAGCAGTTCTTC. It specifies CASGVLTRSNEQFF. Based on the CDR3 plus reference TRBV19 and TRBJ2-1, the full variable domain is DGGITQSPKYLFRKEGQNVTLSCEQNLNHDAMYWYRQDPGQGLRLIYYSQIVNDFQKGDIAEGYSVSREKKESFPLTVTSAQKNPTAFYLCASGVLTRSNEQFFGPGTRLTVL.

V gene TRBV2 combines with J gene TRBJ1-3; the D is unclear. Looked up from germline, CDR1 is SNHLY and CDR2 is FYNNEI. V lost 6 bases and J 6 bases, leaving 12 bases between the germline ends. The CDR3 loop spans 13 amino acids. The CDR3 is CASSPDFENTIYF. The CDR3 DNA is TGTGCCAGCAGCCCGGACTTCGAAAACACCATATATTTT.

This chain links TRBV18 with TRBJ2-5; D gene uncertain. CDR3 length: 14 residues. Trimming pared 0 bases from V and 0 bases from J, leaving 5 bases between. The germline CDR1 and CDR2 sequences are KGHSH and LQKENI. The CDR3 coding sequence is TGTGCCAGCTCACCACCGAACAACCAAGAGACCCAGTACTTC. This gives the protein CASSPPNNQETQYF.

V gene TRBV6-2 or TRBV6-3 combines with J gene TRBJ2-7, with 9 bases aligning to TRBD2. The CDR3 extends over 17 amino acids. J gave up 5 bases and V 6 bases, and 17 bases lay outside the gene matches. CDR1 is MNHEY and CDR2 is SVGEGT in the germline V gene. The CDR3: CASSPAGGGRGFDEQYF. The CDR3 DNA follows: TGTGCCAGCAGCCCCGCTGGGGGCGGGAGGGGATTCGACGAGCAGTACTTC.

The V call is TRBV9, the J call TRBJ1-2; 8 bases agree with TRBD1. The length of the CDR3 is 14 residues. V gave up 3 bases and J gave up 5 bases; unmatched junction bases: 6. Germline assignment: CDR1 SGDLS and CDR2 YYNGEE. The CDR3 DNA reads as TGTGCCAGCAGCGGTAGACAGGGGCGGTATGGCTACACCTTC. It encodes CASSGRQGRYGYTF.

The chain joins TRBV10-3 to TRBJ2-7, with D perhaps given as TRBD1 or TRBD2 (6 bases each). CDR1 is ENHRY and CDR2 is SYGVKD in the germline V gene. The ends were cut back, 11 bases at V and 2 bases at J, with 10 bases in the middle. CDR3 length: 11 residues. The CDR3 sequence is CASGGPYEQYF. CDR3 nucleotide sequence: TGTGCCTCTGGGGGGCCCTACGAGCAGTACTTC.

This chain connects TRBV5-1 to TRBJ2-7; 12 bases agree with TRBD2. Looked up from germline, CDR1 is SGHRS and CDR2 is YFSETQ. J lost 7 bases, V lost 2 bases, and 7 bases had no gene match. The CDR3 spans 15 residues. CDR3 sequence: CASSFNLAGGQEQYF. CDR3 sequence (DNA): TGCGCCAGCAGCTTCAACCTAGCGGGAGGGCAGGAGCAGTACTTC. Complete variable domain (other parts from reference TRBV5-1 and TRBJ2-7): KAGVTQTPRYLIKTRGQQVTLSCSPISGHRSVSWYQQTPGQGLQFLFEYFSETQRNKGNFPGRFSGRQFSNSRSEMNVSTLELGDSALYLCASSFNLAGGQEQYFGPGTRLTVT.

This clone was observed a single time. One end of the junction varies from germline; a read error may be responsible. The V call is TRBV14, the J call TRBJ2-7, with 10 bases that match TRBD1. The CDR3 length is 16 residues. Germline CDR1 is SGHDN and CDR2 is FVKESK. This CDR3 reads CASSEDPGQGIYEQYF. The DNA of the CDR3 is TGTGCCAGCAGCGAAGATCCGGGACAGGGGATTTACGAGCAGTACTTC.

The chain joins TRBV3-1 (or the pseudogene TRBV3-2) to TRBJ2-7; TRBD2 matches 9 bases. J gave up 3 bases and V 5 bases, and 8 bases lay outside the gene matches. Germline CDR1 and CDR2: LGHDT and YNNKEL (reference sequence). The CDR3 runs to 15 residues. Here the CDR3 DNA reads TGTGCCAGCAGCGGGAGGCGGGAGGGCCACTACGAGCAGTACTTC. Its protein is CASSGRREGHYEQYF.

V gene TRBV6-5 combines with J gene TRBJ1-1; D perhaps matches TRBD1 (6 bases). The ends were cut back, 9 bases at V and 0 bases at J, with 8 bases in the middle. This CDR3 comprises 12 residues. Germline V gene data show CDR1 as MNHEY and CDR2 as SVGAGI. This chain's CDR3 is CASHRVNTEAFF. The CDR3 region has the DNA TGTGCCAGTCACAGGGTGAACACTGAAGCTTTCTTT.

Only a few counts were recorded for this clone. The germline gene is not matched at one end of the junction; a read error may be the cause. The rearrangement joins TRBV5-8 to TRBJ2-7; 8 bases line up with TRBD1. Germline loops: CDR1 SGHTS, CDR2 YDEGEE. CDR3 length equals 12 residues. The CDR3 coding sequence is TGTGCCAGCAGATTGGACAGGGAAGAGCAGTACTTC. This gives the protein CASRLDREEQYF.

The J gene is TRBJ1-3, the V gene TRBV7-9, with D maybe TRBD1 (5 bases). The germline V gene has CDR1 SEHNR and CDR2 FQNEAQ (reference sequence). Trimming took 4 bases from V and 3 from J, leaving 16 bases between them. CDR3 length: 16 amino acids. CDR3: CASSSRTSPHGNTIYF. DNA for the CDR3: TGTGCCAGCAGCTCTCGGACATCCCCACATGGAAACACCATATATTTT.

The V gene is TRBV5-1, the J gene TRBJ1-1; 7 nucleotides agree with TRBD1. Losses at the gene ends were 3 bases for V and 3 bases for J; bases not matched to a gene: 5. This CDR3 has 14 residues. CDR1 is SGHRS, CDR2 YFSETQ, per germline. CDR3 coding DNA: TGCGCCAGCAGCTCGGACAGGAGTTACACTGAAGCTTTCTTT. This encodes CASSSDRSYTEAFF.

This rearrangement joins TRBV3-1 (or the pseudogene TRBV3-2) to TRBJ1-2; D not resolved. With 3 bases removed from V and 0 bases from J, the gap between germline ends came to 14 bases. The CDR3 consists of 16 residues. Germline V gene data show CDR1 as LGHDT and CDR2 as YNNKEL (reference sequence). The chain's CDR3 is CASSHPKTESNYGYTF. In nucleotides, the CDR3 is TGTGCCAGCAGCCACCCAAAGACGGAATCTAACTATGGCTACACCTTC.